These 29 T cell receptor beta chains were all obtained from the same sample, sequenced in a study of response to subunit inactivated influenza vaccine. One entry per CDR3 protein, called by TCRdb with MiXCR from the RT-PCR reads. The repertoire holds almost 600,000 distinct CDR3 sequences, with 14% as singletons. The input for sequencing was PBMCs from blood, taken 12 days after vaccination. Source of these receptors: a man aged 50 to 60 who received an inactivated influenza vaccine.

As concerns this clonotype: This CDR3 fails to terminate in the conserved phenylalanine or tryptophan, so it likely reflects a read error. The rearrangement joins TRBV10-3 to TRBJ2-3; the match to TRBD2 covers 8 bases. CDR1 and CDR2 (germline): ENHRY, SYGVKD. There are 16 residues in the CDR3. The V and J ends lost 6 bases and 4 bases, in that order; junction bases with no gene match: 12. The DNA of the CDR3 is TGTGCCATCAGGGATCCGGGACTAGATGTCGCAGATACGCAGTATTCT. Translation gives CAIRDPGLDVADTQYS.

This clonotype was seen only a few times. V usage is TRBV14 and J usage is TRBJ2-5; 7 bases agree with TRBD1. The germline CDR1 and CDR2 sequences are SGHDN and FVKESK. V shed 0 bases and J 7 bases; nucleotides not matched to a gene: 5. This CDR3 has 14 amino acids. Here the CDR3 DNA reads TGTGCCAGCAGCCAAGATGGCCAGGGGGTGACCCAGTACTTC. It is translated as CASSQDGQGVTQYF.

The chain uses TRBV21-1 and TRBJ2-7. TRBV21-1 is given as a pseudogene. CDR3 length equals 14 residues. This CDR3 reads CASSRLGISYEQYF. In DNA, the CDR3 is TGTGCCAGCAGCAGACTCGGGATCTCCTACGAGCAGTACTTC.

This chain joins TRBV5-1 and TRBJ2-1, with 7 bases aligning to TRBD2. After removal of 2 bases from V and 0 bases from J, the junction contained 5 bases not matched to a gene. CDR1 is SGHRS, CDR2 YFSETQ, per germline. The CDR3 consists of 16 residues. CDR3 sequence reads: CASSFQAGSSYNEQFF. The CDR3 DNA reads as TGCGCCAGCAGCTTCCAAGCGGGGAGCTCCTACAATGAGCAGTTCTTC.

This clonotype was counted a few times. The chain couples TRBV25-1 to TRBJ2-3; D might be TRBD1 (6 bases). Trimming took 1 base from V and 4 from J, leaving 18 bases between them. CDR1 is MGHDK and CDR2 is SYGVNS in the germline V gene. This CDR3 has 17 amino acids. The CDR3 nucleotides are TGTGCCAGCAGTGAATGGGGACAAGAGGTTGACGCAGATACGCAGTATTTT. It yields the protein CASSEWGQEVDADTQYF.

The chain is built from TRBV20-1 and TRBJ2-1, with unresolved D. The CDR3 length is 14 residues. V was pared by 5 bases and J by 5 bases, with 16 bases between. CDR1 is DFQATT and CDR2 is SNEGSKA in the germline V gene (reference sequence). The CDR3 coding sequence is TGCAGTGCTCCTGAATATTGGCTTAACAATGAGCAGTTCTTC. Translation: CSAPEYWLNNEQFF.

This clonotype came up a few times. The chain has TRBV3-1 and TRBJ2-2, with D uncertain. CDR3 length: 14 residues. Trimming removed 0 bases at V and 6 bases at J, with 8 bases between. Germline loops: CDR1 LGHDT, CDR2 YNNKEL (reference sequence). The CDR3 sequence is CASSQDLLSGELFF. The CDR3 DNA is TGTGCCAGCAGCCAAGATCTTCTATCCGGGGAGCTGTTTTTT.

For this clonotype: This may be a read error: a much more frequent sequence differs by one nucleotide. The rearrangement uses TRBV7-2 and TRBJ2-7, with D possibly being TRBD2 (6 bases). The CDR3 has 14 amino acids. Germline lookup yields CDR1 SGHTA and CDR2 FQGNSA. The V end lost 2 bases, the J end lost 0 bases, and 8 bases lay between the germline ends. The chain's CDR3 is CASSLYGGSYEQYF. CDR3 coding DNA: TGTGCCAGCAGCTTATACGGGGGCTCCTACGAGCAGTACTTC.

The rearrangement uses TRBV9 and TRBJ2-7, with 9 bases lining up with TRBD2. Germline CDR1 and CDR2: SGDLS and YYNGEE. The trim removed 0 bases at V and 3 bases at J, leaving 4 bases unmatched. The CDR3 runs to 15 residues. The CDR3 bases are TGTGCCAGCAGCGTAGATCCAGCGGGAGGCTACGAGCAGTACTTC. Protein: CASSVDPAGGYEQYF.

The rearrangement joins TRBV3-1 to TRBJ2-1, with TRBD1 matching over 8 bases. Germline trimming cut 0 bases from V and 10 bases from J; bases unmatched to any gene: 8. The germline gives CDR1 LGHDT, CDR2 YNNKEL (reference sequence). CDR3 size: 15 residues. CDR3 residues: CASSQDSTGGGEQFF. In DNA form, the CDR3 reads TGTGCCAGCAGCCAAGATAGTACAGGGGGTGGCGAGCAGTTCTTC.

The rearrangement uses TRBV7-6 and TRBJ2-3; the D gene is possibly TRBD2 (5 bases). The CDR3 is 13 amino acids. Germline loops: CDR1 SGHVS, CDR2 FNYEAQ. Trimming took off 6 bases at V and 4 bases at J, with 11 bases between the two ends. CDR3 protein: CASSTLVSDTQYF. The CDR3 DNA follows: TGTGCCAGCAGTACACTAGTTTCAGATACGCAGTATTTT.

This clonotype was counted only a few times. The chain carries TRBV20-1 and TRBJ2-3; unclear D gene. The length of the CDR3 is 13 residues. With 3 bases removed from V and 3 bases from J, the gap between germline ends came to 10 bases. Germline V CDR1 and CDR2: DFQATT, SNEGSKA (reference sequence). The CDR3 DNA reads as TGCAGTGCTAGCAAGGCCCAAACAGATACGCAGTATTTT. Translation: CSASKAQTDTQYF.

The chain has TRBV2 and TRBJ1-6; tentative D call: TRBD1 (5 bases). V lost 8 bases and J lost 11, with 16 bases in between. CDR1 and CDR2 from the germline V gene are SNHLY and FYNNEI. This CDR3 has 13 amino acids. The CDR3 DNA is TGTGCCAGCTGGCGGGGCATGGGTACACCCCTCCACTTT. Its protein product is CASWRGMGTPLHF.

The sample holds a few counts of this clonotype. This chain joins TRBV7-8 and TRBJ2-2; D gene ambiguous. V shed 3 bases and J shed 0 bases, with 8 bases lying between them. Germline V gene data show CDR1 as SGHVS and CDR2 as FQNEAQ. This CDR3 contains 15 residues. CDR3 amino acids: CASSFATSNTGELFF. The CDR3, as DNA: TGTGCCAGCAGCTTCGCAACTTCGAACACCGGGGAGCTGTTTTTT.

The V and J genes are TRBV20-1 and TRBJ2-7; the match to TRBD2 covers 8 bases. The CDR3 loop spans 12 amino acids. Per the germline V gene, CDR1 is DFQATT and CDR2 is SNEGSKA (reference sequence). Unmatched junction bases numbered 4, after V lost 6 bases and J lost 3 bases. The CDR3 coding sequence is TGCAGTGCCGGGACTAGTCTCTACGAGCAGTACTTC. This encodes CSAGTSLYEQYF.

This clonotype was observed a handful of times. As DNA, the CDR3 is TGTGCCAGCACCTGGGACAGGCCGGAAGTCACATATGGCTACACCTTC. It specifies CASTWDRPEVTYGYTF. This rearrangement joins TRBV2 to TRBJ1-2, with 8 bases lining up with TRBD1. The CDR3 is 16 amino acids. The V and J ends lost 7 bases and 5 bases, in that order; junction bases with no gene match: 15. Germline CDR1 SNHLY, CDR2 FYNNEI.

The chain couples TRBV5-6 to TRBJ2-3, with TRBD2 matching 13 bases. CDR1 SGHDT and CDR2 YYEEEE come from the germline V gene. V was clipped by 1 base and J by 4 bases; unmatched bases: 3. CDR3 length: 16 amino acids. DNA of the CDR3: TGTGCCAGCAGCTTGCAACTAGCGGGGGGGCCAGATACGCAGTATTTT. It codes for CASSLQLAGGPDTQYF. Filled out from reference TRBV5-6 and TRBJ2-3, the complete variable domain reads DAGVTQSPTHLIKTRGQQVTLRCSPKSGHDTVSWYQQALGQGPQFIFQYYEEEERQRGNFPDRFSGHQFPNYSSELNVNALLLGDSALYLCASSLQLAGGPDTQYFGPGTRLTVL.

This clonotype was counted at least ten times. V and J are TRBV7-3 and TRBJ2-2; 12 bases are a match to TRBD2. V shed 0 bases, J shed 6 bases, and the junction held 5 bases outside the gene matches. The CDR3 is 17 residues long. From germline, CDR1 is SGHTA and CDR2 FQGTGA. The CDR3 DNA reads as TGTGCCAGCAGCTTAACGTTGACTAGCGGGAGTCCCGGGGAGCTGTTTTTT. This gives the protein CASSLTLTSGSPGELFF.

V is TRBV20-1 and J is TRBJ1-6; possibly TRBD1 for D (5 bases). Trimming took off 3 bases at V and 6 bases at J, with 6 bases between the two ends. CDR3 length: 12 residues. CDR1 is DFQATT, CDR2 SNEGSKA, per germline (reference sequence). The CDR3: CSASRVNSPLHF. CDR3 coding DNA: TGCAGTGCTAGCAGGGTTAATTCACCCCTCCACTTT.

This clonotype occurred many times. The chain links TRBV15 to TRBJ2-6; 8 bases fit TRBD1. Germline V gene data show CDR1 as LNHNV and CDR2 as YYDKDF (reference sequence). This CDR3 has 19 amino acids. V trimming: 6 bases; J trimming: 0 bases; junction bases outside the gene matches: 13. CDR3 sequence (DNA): TGTGCCACCAGTAACACCAGGGGGCTTTTACCCTCTGGGGCCAACGTCCTGACTTTC. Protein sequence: CATSNTRGLLPSGANVLTF.

The CDR3 loop reads CASSRSVGGRGEQYF. The CDR3 DNA is TGTGCCAGCAGCCGCTCCGTGGGTGGAAGGGGCGAGCAGTACTTC. The V gene is TRBV3-1, the J gene TRBJ2-7, with a weak D call TRBD1 (5 bases). Looked up from germline, CDR1 is LGHDT and CDR2 is YNNKEL (reference sequence). V lost 4 bases, J lost 6 bases, and 19 bases lay in between. This CDR3 is 15 amino acids long.

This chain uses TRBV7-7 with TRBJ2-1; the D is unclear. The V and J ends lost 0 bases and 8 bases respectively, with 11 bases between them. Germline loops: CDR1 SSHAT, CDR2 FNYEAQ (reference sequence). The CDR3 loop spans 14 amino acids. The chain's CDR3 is CASSLAGGVDEQFF. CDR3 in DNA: TGTGCCAGCAGCTTAGCTGGCGGCGTGGATGAGCAGTTCTTC.

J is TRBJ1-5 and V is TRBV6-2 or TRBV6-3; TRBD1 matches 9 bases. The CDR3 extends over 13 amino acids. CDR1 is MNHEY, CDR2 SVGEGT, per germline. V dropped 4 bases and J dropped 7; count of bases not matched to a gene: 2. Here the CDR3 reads CASSSQGAQPQHF. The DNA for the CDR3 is TGTGCCAGCAGTTCACAGGGGGCCCAGCCCCAGCATTTT.

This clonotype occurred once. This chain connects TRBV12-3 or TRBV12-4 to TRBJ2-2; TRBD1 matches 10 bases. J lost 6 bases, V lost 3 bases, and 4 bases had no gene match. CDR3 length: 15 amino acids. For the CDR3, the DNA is TGTGCCAGCAGTTTGGGACAGGGGTATTCCGGGGAGCTGTTTTTT. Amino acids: CASSLGQGYSGELFF.

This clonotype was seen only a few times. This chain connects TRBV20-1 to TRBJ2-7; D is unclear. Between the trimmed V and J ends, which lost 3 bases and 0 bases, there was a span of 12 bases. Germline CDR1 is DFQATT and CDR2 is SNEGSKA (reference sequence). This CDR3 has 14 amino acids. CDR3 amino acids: CSARGQPLSYEQYF. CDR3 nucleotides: TGCAGTGCTAGGGGCCAGCCCCTCTCCTACGAGCAGTACTTC.

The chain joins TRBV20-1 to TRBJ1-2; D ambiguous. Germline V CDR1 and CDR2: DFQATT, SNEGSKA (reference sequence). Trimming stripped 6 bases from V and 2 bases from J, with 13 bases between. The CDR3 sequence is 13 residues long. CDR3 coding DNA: TGCAGTGCGGTCGGTACACGCAACTATGGCTACACCTTC. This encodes CSAVGTRNYGYTF.

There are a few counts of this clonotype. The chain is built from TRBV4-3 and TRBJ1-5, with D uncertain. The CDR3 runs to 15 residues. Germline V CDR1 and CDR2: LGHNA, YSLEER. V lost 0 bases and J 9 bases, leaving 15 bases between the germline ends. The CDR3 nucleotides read TGCGCCAGCAGCCAAGAGGTACAAGGCGTCGGGCCCCAGCATTTT. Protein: CASSQEVQGVGPQHF.

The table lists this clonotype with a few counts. The CDR3 sequence: CASSISLGDTGELFF. For the CDR3, the DNA is TGTGCCAGTAGTATTAGTCTTGGGGACACCGGGGAGCTGTTTTTT. The rearrangement links TRBV19 to TRBJ2-2; D uncertain. Trimming stripped 3 bases from V and 3 bases from J, with 11 bases between. This CDR3 has 15 residues. Germline CDR1 is LNHDA and CDR2 is SQIVND (reference sequence).

CDR3 loop: CASRPTGNSRSPYEQYF. The DNA of the CDR3 is TGTGCCAGCAGACCCACAGGGAATTCGCGGTCTCCCTACGAGCAGTACTTC. The V gene is TRBV11-2, the J gene TRBJ2-7; tentative D call: TRBD1 (6 bases). Trimming shortened V by 6 bases and J by 2 bases, and 23 bases separated the two germline ends. CDR1 and CDR2 from the germline V gene are SGHAT and FQNNGV. This CDR3 spans 17 amino acids.